These 16 T cell receptor beta chains originate from one sample sequenced in a study of blood T cell repertoires in COVID-19. TCRdb keeps only in-frame clones here, not all; method: immunoSEQ multiplex PCR. The table records roughly 270,000 clones, around 84% of them present only once. Source material: PBMCs or T cells enriched from blood (not recorded which). The receptors here all came from a man in his forties who had been exposed to COVID-19.

This rearrangement joins TRBV5-6 to TRBJ2-7; 8 bases fit TRBD2. Germline assignment: CDR1 SGHDT and CDR2 YYEEEE. The ends lost 0 bases at V and 7 bases at J; junction bases unmatched: 6. The CDR3 sequence is 14 residues long. The CDR3 sequence: CASSLEGLVLEQYF. DNA of the CDR3: TGTGCCAGCAGCTTGGAGGGACTAGTGTTGGAGCAGTACTTC.

For the CDR3, the DNA is TGTGCCAGCAGCCATGGGACAGTCGGTGAGCAGTTCTTC. This translates into CASSHGTVGEQFF. V gene TRBV4-2 combines with J gene TRBJ2-1; TRBD1 aligns across 7 bases. This CDR3 spans 13 amino acids. In germline, CDR1 is LGHNA, CDR2 YNFKEQ. Unmatched junction bases numbered 5, after V lost 3 bases and J lost 9 bases.

This clone was seen a handful of times. The J gene is TRBJ1-2, the V gene TRBV18; 10 bases agree with TRBD1. Germline CDR1 is KGHSH and CDR2 is LQKENI. This CDR3 contains 15 residues. After removal of 4 bases from V and 1 base from J, the junction contained 3 bases not matched to a gene. CDR3 amino acids: CASSRDRGLNYGYTF. The DNA of the CDR3 is TGTGCCAGCTCACGGGACAGGGGACTTAACTATGGCTACACCTTC.

The V call is TRBV10-3, the J call TRBJ2-1; 7 nucleotides agree with TRBD2. Looked up from germline, CDR1 is ENHRY and CDR2 is SYGVKD. After removal of 10 bases from V and 5 bases from J, the junction contained 14 bases not matched to a gene. CDR3 length equals 15 residues. CDR3 amino acids: CATGGLRLADNEQFF. CDR3 bases: TGTGCCACCGGAGGGCTTAGACTAGCCGACAATGAGCAGTTCTTC.

The rearrangement uses TRBV19 and TRBJ2-7; 10 nucleotides agree with TRBD1. V shed 6 bases and J 3 bases; nucleotides not matched to a gene: 8. From germline, CDR1 is LNHDA and CDR2 SQIVND (reference sequence). This CDR3 is 15 amino acids long. CDR3 nucleotide sequence: TGTGCCAGTAGCCCCGGACAGGGGGGTATCTACGAGCAGTACTTC. Translating it yields CASSPGQGGIYEQYF.

The chain's CDR3 is CAWTRGTNTEAFF. The CDR3 DNA is TGTGCCTGGACGCGAGGAACGAACACTGAAGCTTTCTTT. The V gene is TRBV30, the J gene TRBJ1-1; no clear D gene. V dropped 4 bases and J dropped 1 base, with 10 bases sitting between them. Germline V gene sequence: CDR1 GTSNPN, CDR2 SVGIG (reference sequence). The CDR3 has 13 amino acids.

The rearrangement joins TRBV5-8 to TRBJ1-4; 8 bases fit TRBD1. The CDR3 runs to 19 residues. Germline trimming cut 2 bases from V and 1 base from J; bases unmatched to any gene: 13. In germline, CDR1 is SGHTS, CDR2 YDEGEE. The CDR3 loop reads CASSFNRGSFGLTNEKLFF. As DNA, the CDR3 is TGTGCCAGCAGCTTTAACAGGGGGAGCTTCGGATTAACTAATGAAAAACTGTTTTTT.

This chain connects TRBV5-1 to TRBJ2-3; 12 nucleotides align to TRBD2. CDR1 and CDR2 from the germline V gene are SGHRS and YFSETQ. The CDR3 is made up of 17 amino acids. V lost 0 bases and J lost 4; bases outside the gene matches: 6. CDR3 region: CASSLGTSGIAADTQYF. CDR3 bases: TGCGCCAGCAGCTTGGGGACTAGCGGGATAGCAGCAGATACGCAGTATTTT.

The V call is TRBV12-3 or TRBV12-4, the J call TRBJ1-5; the D gene is possibly TRBD1 (5 bases). CDR3 length: 12 amino acids. Trimming removed 3 bases at V and 12 bases at J, with 12 bases between. Here the CDR3 reads CASSFTTGHQHF. Written as DNA, the CDR3 is TGTGCCAGCAGTTTTACTACAGGTCACCAGCATTTT.

DNA for the CDR3: TGCGCCAGCAGTACTAGCGGGAGTAGCAATGAGCAGTTCTTC. It codes for CASSTSGSSNEQFF. The gene calls are TRBV5-1 and TRBJ2-1, with TRBD2 identical over 11 bases. The CDR3 is 14 amino acids. Germline V CDR1 and CDR2: SGHRS, YFSETQ. The junction had 4 bases not matched to a gene; V was cut back by 5 bases and J by 6 bases.

The J gene is TRBJ1-1, the V gene TRBV21-1; TRBD1 is the table's D call, not checked against the DNA. TRBV21-1 is deemed a pseudogene. The CDR3 runs to 16 residues. This chain's CDR3 is CASSKERTGLSTEAFF. The CDR3 DNA sequence: TGTGCCAGCAGCAAAGAGAGAACAGGGCTGAGCACTGAAGCTTTCTTT.

The chain is built from TRBV10-2 and TRBJ2-2, with D perhaps TRBD1 (5 bases). This CDR3 has 13 residues. V was clipped by 8 bases and J by 6 bases, with 13 bases between them. Germline loops: CDR1 WSHSY, CDR2 SAAADI. CDR3 sequence (DNA): TGCGCCAGCTTAGACAGCTACTCCGGGGAGCTGTTTTTT. Translated, it gives CASLDSYSGELFF.

J is TRBJ2-7 and V is TRBV4-1; 12 nucleotides line up with TRBD2. The CDR3 extends over 18 amino acids. Germline V lookup: CDR1 MGHRA, CDR2 YSYEKL. V shed 2 bases and J 0 bases; nucleotides not matched to a gene: 8. Here the CDR3 reads CASSQYWTSGTLSYEQYF. DNA for the CDR3: TGCGCCAGCAGCCAATATTGGACTAGCGGGACCCTCTCCTACGAGCAGTACTTC.

A few counts support this clone. The chain uses TRBV5-1 and TRBJ2-7, with a tentative D call TRBD1 (5 bases). The germline V and J ends were trimmed by 0 bases and 6 bases, with 13 bases remaining between them. In germline, CDR1 is SGHRS, CDR2 YFSETQ. The CDR3 covers 14 residues. CDR3 nucleotide sequence: TGCGCCAGCAGCTTGGAACAGGTTTATGGCGAGCAGTACTTC. Translation gives CASSLEQVYGEQYF.

V and J are TRBV14 and TRBJ2-1; TRBD2 aligns across 8 bases. This CDR3 is 12 amino acids long. The junction had 5 bases not matched to a gene; V was cut back by 4 bases and J by 12 bases. CDR1 SGHDN and CDR2 FVKESK come from the germline V gene. The CDR3 spells CASSLLTSAQFF. CDR3 DNA: TGTGCCAGCAGCCTTCTGACTAGCGCGCAGTTCTTC.

The chain combines TRBV12-3 or TRBV12-4 with TRBJ2-4, with a tentative D call TRBD1 (6 bases). There are 12 residues in the CDR3. The V and J ends lost 3 bases and 14 bases respectively, with 14 bases between them. The CDR3 coding sequence is TGTGCCAGCAGTTTCCGCTCAGGGGTGGAGTACTTC. This codes for CASSFRSGVEYF.